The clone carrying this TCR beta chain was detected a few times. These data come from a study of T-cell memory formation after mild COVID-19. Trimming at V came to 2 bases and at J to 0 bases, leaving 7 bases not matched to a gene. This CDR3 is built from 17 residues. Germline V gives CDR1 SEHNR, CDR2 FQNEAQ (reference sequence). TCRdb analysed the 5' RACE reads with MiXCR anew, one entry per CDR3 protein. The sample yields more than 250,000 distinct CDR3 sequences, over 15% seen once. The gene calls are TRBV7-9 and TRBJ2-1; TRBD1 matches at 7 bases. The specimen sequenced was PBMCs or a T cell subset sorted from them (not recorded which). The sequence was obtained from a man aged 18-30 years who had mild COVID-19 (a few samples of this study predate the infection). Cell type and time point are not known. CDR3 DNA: TGTGCCAGCAGCTTATCAGGGGGTCCTAGCTCCTACAATGAGCAGTTCTTC. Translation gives CASSLSGGPSSYNEQFF.